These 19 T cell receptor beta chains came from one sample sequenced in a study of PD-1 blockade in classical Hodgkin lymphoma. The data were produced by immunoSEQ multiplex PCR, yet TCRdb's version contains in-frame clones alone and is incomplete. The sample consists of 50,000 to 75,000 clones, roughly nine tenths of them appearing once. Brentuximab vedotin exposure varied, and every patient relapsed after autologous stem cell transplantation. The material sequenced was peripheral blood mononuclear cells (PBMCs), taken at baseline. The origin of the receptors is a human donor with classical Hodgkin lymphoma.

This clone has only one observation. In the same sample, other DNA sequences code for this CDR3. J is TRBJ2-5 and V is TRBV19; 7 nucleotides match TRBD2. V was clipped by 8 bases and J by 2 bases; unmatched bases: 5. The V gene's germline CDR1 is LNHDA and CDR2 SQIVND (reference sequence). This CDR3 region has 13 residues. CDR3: CASSGGLQETQYF. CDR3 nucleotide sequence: TGTGCCAGTTCGGGGGGACTACAAGAGACCCAGTACTTC.

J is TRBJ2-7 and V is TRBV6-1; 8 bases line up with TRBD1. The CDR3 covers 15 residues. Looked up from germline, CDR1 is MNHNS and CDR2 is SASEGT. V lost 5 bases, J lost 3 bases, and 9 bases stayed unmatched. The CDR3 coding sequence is TGTGCCAGCAGTCGACAGGGGTTGGGATTCTACGAGCAGTACTTC. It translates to CASSRQGLGFYEQYF.

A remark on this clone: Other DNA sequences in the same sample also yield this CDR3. CDR3 DNA sequence: TGTGCCAGCAGCCAATCCACCAGGAGCGGTTACACCTTC. Protein product: CASSQSTRSGYTF. J is TRBJ1-2 and V is TRBV28, with D hard to call. The ends were cut back, 6 bases at V and 11 bases at J, with 19 bases in the middle. CDR3 length: 13 amino acids. Per germline, CDR1 MDHEN and CDR2 SYDVKM.

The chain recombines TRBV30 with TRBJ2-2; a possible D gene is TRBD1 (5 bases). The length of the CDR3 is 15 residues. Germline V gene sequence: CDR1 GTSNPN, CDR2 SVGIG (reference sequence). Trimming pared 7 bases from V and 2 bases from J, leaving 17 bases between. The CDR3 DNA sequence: TGTGCCTCCCTCGAGGCAGGGATAAACACCGGGGAGCTGTTTTTT. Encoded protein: CASLEAGINTGELFF.

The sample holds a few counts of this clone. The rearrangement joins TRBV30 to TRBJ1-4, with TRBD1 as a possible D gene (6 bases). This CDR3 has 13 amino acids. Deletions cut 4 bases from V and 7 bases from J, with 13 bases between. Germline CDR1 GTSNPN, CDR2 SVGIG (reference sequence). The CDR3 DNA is TGTGCCTGGACCGGACAGTGGGTTGAAAAACTGTTTTTT. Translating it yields CAWTGQWVEKLFF.

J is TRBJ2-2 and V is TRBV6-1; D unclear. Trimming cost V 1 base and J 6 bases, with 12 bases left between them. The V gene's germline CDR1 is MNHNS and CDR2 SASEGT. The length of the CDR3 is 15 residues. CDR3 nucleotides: TGTGCCAGCAGTGAAGTCCTCCCGACACCCGGGGAGCTGTTTTTT. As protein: CASSEVLPTPGELFF.

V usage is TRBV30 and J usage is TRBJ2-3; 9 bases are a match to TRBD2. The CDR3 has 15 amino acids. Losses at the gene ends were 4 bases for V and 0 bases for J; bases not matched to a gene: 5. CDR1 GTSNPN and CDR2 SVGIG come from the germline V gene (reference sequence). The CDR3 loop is CAWTLAGISTDTQYF. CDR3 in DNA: TGTGCCTGGACTCTAGCGGGGATAAGCACAGATACGCAGTATTTT.

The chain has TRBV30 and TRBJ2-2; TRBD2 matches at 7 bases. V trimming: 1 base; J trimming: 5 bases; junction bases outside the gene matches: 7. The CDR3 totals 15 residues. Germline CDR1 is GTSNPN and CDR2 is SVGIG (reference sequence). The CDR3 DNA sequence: TGTGCCTGGAGTGCACGACTAGCTTCGACCGGGGAGCTGTTTTTT. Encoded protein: CAWSARLASTGELFF.

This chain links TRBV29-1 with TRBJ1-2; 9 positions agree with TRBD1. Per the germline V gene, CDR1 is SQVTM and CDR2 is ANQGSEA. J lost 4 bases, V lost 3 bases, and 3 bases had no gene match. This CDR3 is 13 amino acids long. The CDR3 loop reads CSVELGQGYGYTF. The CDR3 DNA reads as TGCAGCGTTGAGCTGGGACAGGGCTATGGCTACACCTTC.

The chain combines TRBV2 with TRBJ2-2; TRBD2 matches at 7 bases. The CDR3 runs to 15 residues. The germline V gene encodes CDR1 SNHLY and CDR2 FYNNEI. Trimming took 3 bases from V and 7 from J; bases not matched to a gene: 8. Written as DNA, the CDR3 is TGTGCCAGCAGTGATCAGGGAGGGGTCGGCGGGGAGCTGTTTTTT. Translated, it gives CASSDQGGVGGELFF.

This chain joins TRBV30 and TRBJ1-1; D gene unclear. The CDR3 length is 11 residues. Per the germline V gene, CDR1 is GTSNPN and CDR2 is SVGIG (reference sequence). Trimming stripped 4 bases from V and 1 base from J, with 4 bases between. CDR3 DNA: TGTGCCTGGAACCGGAACACTGAAGCTTTCTTT. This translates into CAWNRNTEAFF.

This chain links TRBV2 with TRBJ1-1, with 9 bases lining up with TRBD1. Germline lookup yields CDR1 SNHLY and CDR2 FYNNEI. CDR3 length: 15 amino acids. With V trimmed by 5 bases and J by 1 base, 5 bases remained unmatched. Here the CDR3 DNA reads TGTGCCAGCAGTTTACAGGGGGCTGGGAACACTGAAGCTTTCTTT. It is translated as CASSLQGAGNTEAFF.

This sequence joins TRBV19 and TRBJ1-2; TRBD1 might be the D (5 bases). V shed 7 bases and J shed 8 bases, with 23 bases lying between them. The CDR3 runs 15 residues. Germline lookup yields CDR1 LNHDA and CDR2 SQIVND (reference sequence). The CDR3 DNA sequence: TGTGCCAGTAACGACCCGGGGGGGTGGCCCTGGGGCTACACCTTC. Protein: CASNDPGGWPWGYTF.

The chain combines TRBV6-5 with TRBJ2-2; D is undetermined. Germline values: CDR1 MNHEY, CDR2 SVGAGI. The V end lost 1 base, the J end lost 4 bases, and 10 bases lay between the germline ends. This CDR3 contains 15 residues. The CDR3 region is CASSYLRIATGELFF. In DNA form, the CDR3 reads TGTGCCAGCAGTTACTTACGGATAGCCACCGGGGAGCTGTTTTTT.

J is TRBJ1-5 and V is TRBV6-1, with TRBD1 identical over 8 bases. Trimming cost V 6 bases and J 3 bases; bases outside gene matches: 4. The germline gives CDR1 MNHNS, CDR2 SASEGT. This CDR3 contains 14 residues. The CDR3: CASRQGGNNQPQHF. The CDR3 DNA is TGTGCCAGCAGACAGGGGGGGAACAATCAGCCCCAGCATTTT.

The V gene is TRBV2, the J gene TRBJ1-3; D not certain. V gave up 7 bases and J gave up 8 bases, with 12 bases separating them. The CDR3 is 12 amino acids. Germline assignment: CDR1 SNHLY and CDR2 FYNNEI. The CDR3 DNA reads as TGTGCCAGCAAGGGTCCATCGGACACCATATATTTT. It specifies CASKGPSDTIYF.

CDR3 DNA: TGTGCCAGCAGCCCCATCAAAGGAGGAGAGACCCAGTACTTC. It codes for CASSPIKGGETQYF. The rearrangement links TRBV7-6 to TRBJ2-5, with D possibly matching TRBD2 (5 bases). Between the trimmed V and J ends, which lost 5 bases and 4 bases, there was a span of 14 bases. This CDR3 region has 14 residues. Germline assignment: CDR1 SGHVS and CDR2 FNYEAQ.

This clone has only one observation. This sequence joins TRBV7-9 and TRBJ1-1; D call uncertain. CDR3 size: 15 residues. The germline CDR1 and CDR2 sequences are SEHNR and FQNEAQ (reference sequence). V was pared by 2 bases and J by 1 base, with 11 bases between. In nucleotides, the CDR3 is TGTGCCAGCAGCTTATCCTCAGAGGGGAACACTGAAGCTTTCTTT. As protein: CASSLSSEGNTEAFF.

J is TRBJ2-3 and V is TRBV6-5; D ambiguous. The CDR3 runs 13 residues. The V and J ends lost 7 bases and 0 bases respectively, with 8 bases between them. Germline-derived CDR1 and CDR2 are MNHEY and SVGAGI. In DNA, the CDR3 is TGTGCCAGCAAAAGACTGAGCACAGATACGCAGTATTTT. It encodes CASKRLSTDTQYF.